A single sample is the source of the 23 T cell receptor beta chains below, sequenced in a study of blood T cell repertoires in COVID-19. Clones were read by immunoSEQ multiplex PCR, and TCRdb kept only the in-frame ones, dropping some. The table shows some 70,000 clones, with about 90% occurring only once. Sequenced sample: peripheral blood. The receptors were gathered from a man aged 40-55 years with COVID-19, enrolled during active disease.

The chain joins TRBV9 to TRBJ2-2; 7 positions agree with TRBD2. The V gene end was trimmed by 4 bases and the J gene end by 4 bases; junction bases not matched to a gene: 10. CDR1 and CDR2 (germline): SGDLS, YYNGEE. The CDR3 loop spans 16 amino acids. CDR3 in amino acids: CASSTTGTTSTGELFF. DNA for the CDR3: TGTGCCAGCAGCACCACCGGGACTACCAGCACCGGGGAGCTGTTTTTT.

The chain couples TRBV29-1 to TRBJ2-5; 8 bases agree with TRBD1. With 5 bases clipped from V and 2 bases from J, the junction kept 10 bases outside the gene matches. CDR1 and CDR2 from the germline V gene are SQVTM and ANQGSEA. CDR3 length equals 15 residues. CDR3 residues: CSVITRQGRQETQYF. The CDR3, as DNA: TGCAGCGTTATTACCAGACAGGGGAGACAAGAGACCCAGTACTTC. Drawing the rest from reference TRBV29-1 and TRBJ2-5, the complete variable domain is SAVISQKPSRDICQRGTSLTIQCQVDSQVTMMFWYRQQPGQSLTLIATANQGSEATYESGFVIDKFPISRPNLTFSTLTVSNMSPEDSSIYLCSVITRQGRQETQYFGPGTRLLVL.

V gene TRBV5-6 combines with J gene TRBJ1-4, with 9 bases aligning to TRBD1. V lost 2 bases and J lost 10; bases outside the gene matches: 12. The CDR3 length is 16 residues. Germline assignment: CDR1 SGHDT and CDR2 YYEEEE. The CDR3, as DNA: TGTGCCAGCAGCTTAGGACAGGGGTATTTTGGTGGAAAACTGTTTTTT. Its translation: CASSLGQGYFGGKLFF.

This sequence joins TRBV19 and TRBJ2-7; D unclear. Between the trimmed V and J ends, which lost 4 bases and 2 bases, there was a span of 12 bases. Germline values: CDR1 LNHDA, CDR2 SQIVND (reference sequence). The CDR3 has 14 amino acids. CDR3 sequence (DNA): TGTGCCAGTAGTAAACAGATCCCAACCTACGAGCAGTACTTC. Translation gives CASSKQIPTYEQYF.

The chain is built from TRBV3-1 (or the pseudogene TRBV3-2) and TRBJ2-3; 9 bases align to TRBD2. The CDR3 has 15 amino acids. Per the germline V gene, CDR1 is LGHDT and CDR2 is YNNKEL (reference sequence). J gave up 2 bases and V 1 base, and 1 base lay outside the gene matches. The CDR3 spells CASSQASGVTDTQYF. The CDR3 region has the DNA TGTGCCAGCAGCCAAGCTAGCGGGGTCACAGATACGCAGTATTTT.

This clone came up a few times. The CDR3 region has the DNA TGTGTCTACGCTGACGGGAACTACGAGCAGTACTTC. It yields the protein CVYADGNYEQYF. The chain uses TRBV12-3 or TRBV12-4 and TRBJ2-7; TRBD2 might be the D (5 bases). CDR3 length: 12 residues.

This rearrangement joins TRBV7-3 to TRBJ2-3; D perhaps matches TRBD2 (6 bases). The CDR3 contains 13 residues. Germline CDR1 is SGHTA and CDR2 is FQGTGA. The germline V and J ends were trimmed by 5 bases and 3 bases, with 9 bases remaining between them. The CDR3 coding sequence is TGTGCCAGCAGCCCTGGGACTACAGATACGCAGTATTTT. Its protein is CASSPGTTDTQYF. The full variable domain, completed using reference TRBV7-3 and TRBJ2-3, is GAGVSQTPSNKVTEKGKYVELRCDPISGHTALYWYRQSLGQGPEFLIYFQGTGAADDSGLPNDRFFAVRPEGSVSTLKIQRTERGDSAVYLCASSPGTTDTQYFGPGTRLTVL.

The chain is built from TRBV5-8 and TRBJ1-5; no reliable D call. The CDR3 is 13 amino acids. The V end lost 4 bases, the J end lost 8 bases, and 13 bases lay between the germline ends. The germline V gene encodes CDR1 SGHTS and CDR2 YDEGEE. CDR3 coding DNA: TGTGCCAGCAGCCGCGACAAGGAGGAGCCCCAGCATTTT. This sequence encodes CASSRDKEEPQHF.

For the CDR3, the DNA is TGTGCCAGCAGTTTATCCCAGACCCCTTACGGGAGGCAGTATTTT. Translating gives CASSLSQTPYGRQYF. The chain combines TRBV27 with TRBJ2-3, with D perhaps TRBD2 (6 bases). The CDR3 covers 15 residues. V lost 0 bases to trimming and J lost 11 bases, with 18 bases between them. CDR1 and CDR2 from the germline V gene are MNHEY and SMNVEV (reference sequence).

This clone showed up just a few times. The rearrangement uses TRBV12-3 or TRBV12-4 and TRBJ1-5; a possible D gene is TRBD1 (5 bases). V shed 3 bases and J shed 7 bases, with 7 bases lying between them. The CDR3 has 12 residues. The CDR3 DNA reads TGTGCCAGCAGTTTCGGGGGACAGCCCCAGCATTTT. It yields the protein CASSFGGQPQHF.

The gene calls are TRBV2 and TRBJ1-2; tentatively, D is TRBD1 (5 bases). V lost 4 bases to trimming and J lost 3 bases, with 9 bases between them. CDR3 length: 13 residues. Germline-derived CDR1 and CDR2 are SNHLY and FYNNEI. This CDR3 is CASSVVRDYGYTF. As DNA, the CDR3 is TGTGCCAGCAGTGTGGTCAGGGACTATGGCTACACCTTC. The variable domain in full, with the rest retrieved from reference TRBV2 and TRBJ1-2, is EPEVTQTPSHQVTQMGQEVILRCVPISNHLYFYWYRQILGQKVEFLVSFYNNEISEKSEIFDDQFSVERPDGSNFTLKIRSTKLEDSAMYFCASSVVRDYGYTFGSGTRLTVV.

This sequence joins TRBV11-2 and TRBJ2-5; no definite D call. Per germline, CDR1 SGHAT and CDR2 FQNNGV. V shed 1 base and J shed 2 bases, with 5 bases lying between them. The CDR3 runs 13 residues. CDR3 sequence reads: CASSLGDQETQYF. CDR3 DNA: TGTGCCAGCAGCTTAGGAGATCAAGAGACCCAGTACTTC.

The gene calls are TRBV3-1 (or the pseudogene TRBV3-2) and TRBJ1-5; TRBD1 aligns across 9 bases. V was pared by 4 bases and J by 5 bases, with 6 bases of the junction left unmatched. The CDR3 extends over 15 amino acids. Germline V gene lookup returns CDR1 LGHDT and CDR2 YNNKEL (reference sequence). For the CDR3, the DNA is TGTGCCAGCAGCCCGGGACAGGGAGGCGATCAGCCCCAGCATTTT. Its protein product is CASSPGQGGDQPQHF.

This chain connects TRBV5-1 to TRBJ1-1, with TRBD1 matching 10 bases. Germline-derived CDR1 and CDR2 are SGHRS and YFSETQ. The CDR3 length is 14 residues. Losses at the gene ends were 4 bases for V and 5 bases for J; bases not matched to a gene: 5. The chain's CDR3 is CASSDGTGDTEAFF. The CDR3 nucleotides read TGCGCCAGCAGCGACGGGACAGGGGATACTGAAGCTTTCTTT.

The chain links TRBV3-1 (or the pseudogene TRBV3-2) to TRBJ2-7; D perhaps matches TRBD1 (6 bases). Germline assignment: CDR1 LGHDT and CDR2 YNNKEL (reference sequence). V was cut by 0 bases and J by 4 bases, with 10 bases left in between. The length of the CDR3 is 14 residues. The DNA of the CDR3 is TGTGCCAGCAGCCAAGAAGGCCAGGGGTACGAGCAGTACTTC. Its translation is CASSQEGQGYEQYF.

This clone appeared a few times. The V gene is TRBV19, the J gene TRBJ1-4, with TRBD1 as a possible D gene (5 bases). The length of the CDR3 is 13 residues. V was cut by 6 bases and J by 0 bases, with 5 bases left in between. Germline values: CDR1 LNHDA, CDR2 SQIVND (reference sequence). The CDR3 bases are TGTGCCAGTAGAGGGGCAACTAATGAAAAACTGTTTTTT. Its translation: CASRGATNEKLFF.

The V call is TRBV3-1 (or the pseudogene TRBV3-2), the J call TRBJ1-5, with 7 bases lining up with TRBD1. Trimming took 1 base from V and 2 from J; bases not matched to a gene: 11. The CDR3 is 18 amino acids. CDR1 LGHDT and CDR2 YNNKEL come from the germline V gene (reference sequence). For the CDR3, the DNA is TGTGCCAGCAGCCAAGGCCTAAACAGGGGAGCGCGCAATCAGCCCCAGCATTTT. Protein product: CASSQGLNRGARNQPQHF.

The V gene is TRBV24-1, the J gene TRBJ2-1, with 9 bases identical to TRBD2. With 0 bases clipped from V and 10 bases from J, the junction kept 6 bases outside the gene matches. CDR3 length equals 15 residues. Germline V gene sequence: CDR1 KGHDR, CDR2 SFDVKD. CDR3 loop: CATSDLPAGGGEQFF. The DNA of the CDR3 is TGTGCCACCAGTGATTTGCCAGCGGGGGGAGGCGAGCAGTTCTTC.

The rearrangement joins TRBV10-2 to TRBJ2-3; 7 bases match TRBD2. Per germline, CDR1 WSHSY and CDR2 SAAADI. The CDR3 sequence is 14 residues long. V dropped 5 bases and J dropped 5; count of bases not matched to a gene: 7. The CDR3 loop is CASSLRGDGDTQYF. Here the CDR3 DNA reads TGCGCCAGCAGTCTCCGGGGGGATGGAGATACGCAGTATTTT.

The chain employs TRBV3-1 (or the pseudogene TRBV3-2) and TRBJ2-5, with 13 bases fitting TRBD2. V was clipped by 5 bases and J by 5 bases; unmatched bases: 5. CDR3 length equals 15 residues. Germline CDR1 LGHDT, CDR2 YNNKEL (reference sequence). The chain's CDR3 is CASSSGLAGRETQYF. In DNA, the CDR3 is TGTGCCAGCAGCTCGGGACTAGCGGGGCGTGAGACCCAGTACTTC.

V and J are TRBV5-5 and TRBJ1-3; D uncertain. V was pared by 0 bases and J by 0 bases, with 10 bases between. This CDR3 is 16 amino acids long. Germline CDR1 reads SGHKS; CDR2 reads YYEKEE (reference sequence). This chain's CDR3 is CASSLEFWSSGNTIYF. CDR3 DNA: TGTGCCAGCAGCTTGGAGTTCTGGAGCTCTGGAAACACCATATATTTT.

This chain connects TRBV7-9 to TRBJ2-5, with a tentative D call TRBD1 (6 bases). In germline, CDR1 is SEHNR, CDR2 FQNEAQ (reference sequence). The CDR3 consists of 15 residues. V lost 5 bases and J 5 bases, leaving 18 bases between the germline ends. For the CDR3, the DNA is TGTGCCAGCAGCCGCCGCAGGGGAACGGTGGAGACCCAGTACTTC. Its translation: CASSRRRGTVETQYF.

This clone was observed a handful of times. The V gene is TRBV10-3, the J gene TRBJ2-5, with D uncertain. The CDR3 covers 12 residues. Per the germline V gene, CDR1 is ENHRY and CDR2 is SYGVKD. V was trimmed by 3 bases and J by 5 bases, leaving 7 bases between them. CDR3 coding DNA: TGTGCCATCAGTGAAAATGAGGAGACCCAGTACTTC. Encoded protein: CAISENEETQYF.